This T cell receptor beta chain was identified in a study of T cell clusters in autoimmune cytopenias. Whole-study findings and limits: Functional roles of the in silico T cell clusters still await experimental validation. Physiological T cell clusters of healthy donors were apparently absent in primary autoimmune cytopenia patients.

CDR3 length: 14 residues. From germline, CDR1 is LNHDA and CDR2 SQIVND (reference sequence). This clonotype is called medium-sized (0.01 to 0.1%) based on its frequency. What it recognizes is unknown. TRB was amplified from approximately 250 ng of peripheral blood genomic DNA per sample. One tube held mixed TRB-A and TRB-B primer pools for touch-down PCR. TCRdb re-called the multiplex PCR reads and shows each CDR3 protein once, DNA omitted. This sample's clone table lists 3,000 or so distinct CDR3 sequences. This TCR derives from a human donor with an autoimmune cytopenia or autoimmune hepatitis (not recorded which). This chain uses TRBV19 with TRBJ1-1; with no DNA, the TCRdb D assignment of TRBD1 cannot be verified. The sequencing input was peripheral blood. This CDR3 reads CASKAGATNTEAFF.